A selection of T cell receptor beta chains follows, all from one sample in a study of Ad26.COV2.S vaccination and SARS-CoV-2 variants. This table comes from immunoSEQ multiplex PCR, and its TCRdb copy is limited to in-frame clones, with some not included. Of 300,000 to 350,000 clones in the sample, around four fifths were seen once. Material: peripheral blood, obtained in a trial of Ad26.COV2.S vaccine versus placebo. The receptor source for this set is a person between 18 and 60 years old who received the Ad26.COV2.S COVID-19 vaccine or a placebo. Both conserved end residues are part of each CDR3. Each record gives: V gene, J gene, CDR3 protein.

v_call: TRBV19
j_call: TRBJ1-4
cdr3_aa: CASSIGGAINEKLFF

v_call: TRBV28
j_call: TRBJ1-5
cdr3_aa: CASSLGGYSNQPQHF

v_call: TRBV14
j_call: TRBJ2-3
cdr3_aa: CASSQEYRGSTDTQYF

v_call: TRBV18
j_call: TRBJ2-1
cdr3_aa: CASSPTSGGANEQFF

v_call: TRBV19
j_call: TRBJ1-1
cdr3_aa: CASSIVGVRGSDTEAFF

v_call: TRBV5-1
j_call: TRBJ1-1
cdr3_aa: CASSKTGGTEAFF

v_call: TRBV28
j_call: TRBJ1-2
cdr3_aa: CASRPSYGYTF

v_call: TRBV4-2
j_call: TRBJ2-7
cdr3_aa: CASSQEPSHEQYF

v_call: TRBV5-1
j_call: TRBJ1-3
cdr3_aa: CASSLGDRGSGNTIYF

v_call: TRBV6-5
j_call: TRBJ1-6
cdr3_aa: CASSQTDRGVTPLHF

v_call: TRBV6-5
j_call: TRBJ1-4
cdr3_aa: CASSPPGGYEKLFF

v_call: TRBV9
j_call: TRBJ2-1
cdr3_aa: CASSVVSAGFNEQFF

v_call: TRBV10-3
j_call: TRBJ2-5
cdr3_aa: CAIRPGLAAETQYF

v_call: TRBV18
j_call: TRBJ1-3
cdr3_aa: CASSPPQSPGNTIYF

v_call: TRBV29-1
j_call: TRBJ1-2
cdr3_aa: CSVDRTDYGYTF

v_call: TRBV7-9
j_call: TRBJ2-5
cdr3_aa: CASSSGTGGWKTQYF

v_call: TRBV28
j_call: TRBJ1-2
cdr3_aa: CASSWGRSRGYTF

v_call: TRBV7-9
j_call: TRBJ1-4
cdr3_aa: CASSLAGDEKLFF

v_call: TRBV19
j_call: TRBJ2-2
cdr3_aa: CASRTGQAGELFF

v_call: TRBV11-3
j_call: TRBJ2-1
cdr3_aa: CASSLVLAGSYNEQFF

v_call: TRBV7-9
j_call: TRBJ2-5
cdr3_aa: CASSATYGQRGGETQYF

v_call: TRBV19
j_call: TRBJ1-6
cdr3_aa: CASSIMTGTNSPLHF

v_call: TRBV20-1
j_call: TRBJ1-1
cdr3_aa: CSASWFRDTEAFF

v_call: TRBV28
j_call: TRBJ1-6
cdr3_aa: CASSLLTGVGSPLHF

v_call: TRBV5-1
j_call: TRBJ2-5
cdr3_aa: CASSPASGGAWETQYF

v_call: TRBV5-1
j_call: TRBJ1-1
cdr3_aa: CASSHDGTEAFF

v_call: TRBV19
j_call: TRBJ1-5
cdr3_aa: CASGGQPQHF

v_call: TRBV4-2
j_call: TRBJ2-3
cdr3_aa: CASSQWASGTTDTQYF

v_call: TRBV5-1
j_call: TRBJ1-3
cdr3_aa: CASSPSGNSGNTIYF

v_call: TRBV7-2
j_call: TRBJ2-1
cdr3_aa: CASSLGVGQGNEQFF

v_call: TRBV28
j_call: TRBJ1-5
cdr3_aa: CASSRAGGGQPQHF

v_call: TRBV7-2
j_call: TRBJ2-7
cdr3_aa: CASSSQAGGTYEQYF

v_call: TRBV10-2
j_call: TRBJ2-2
cdr3_aa: CASRFGGENTGELFF

v_call: TRBV7-2
j_call: TRBJ1-1
cdr3_aa: CASSLRSVPNTEAFF

v_call: TRBV27
j_call: TRBJ2-5
cdr3_aa: CASSRGGKETQYF

v_call: TRBV2
j_call: TRBJ1-1
cdr3_aa: CASRADISEAFF

v_call: TRBV11-3
j_call: TRBJ2-7
cdr3_aa: CASSSGQGIHEQYF

v_call: TRBV28
j_call: TRBJ2-5
cdr3_aa: CASSSDWVQETQYF

v_call: TRBV9
j_call: TRBJ2-1
cdr3_aa: CASSIRDGIGQFF

v_call: TRBV19
j_call: TRBJ2-1
cdr3_aa: CASKLKRGSSYNEQFF

v_call: TRBV10-1
j_call: TRBJ2-7
cdr3_aa: CASTGRDSPYEQYF

v_call: TRBV29-1
j_call: TRBJ2-1
cdr3_aa: CSVGGTSSYNEQFF

v_call: TRBV7-9
j_call: TRBJ1-6
cdr3_aa: CASSLGDRDNSPLHF

v_call: TRBV19
j_call: TRBJ2-7
cdr3_aa: CASSIWYEQYF

v_call: TRBV18
j_call: TRBJ2-3
cdr3_aa: CASSPNQVGEVGDTQYF

v_call: TRBV10-2
j_call: TRBJ2-1
cdr3_aa: CASRLLAGGAGEQFF

v_call: TRBV12-3/TRBV12-4
j_call: TRBJ1-2
cdr3_aa: CASSPRDRGHTF

v_call: TRBV15
j_call: TRBJ1-1
cdr3_aa: CATSRARQLNTEAFF

v_call: TRBV2
j_call: TRBJ1-5
cdr3_aa: CASSGTGKQPQHF

v_call: TRBV29-1
j_call: TRBJ1-2
cdr3_aa: CSVVGGSGEMFGYTF

v_call: TRBV2
j_call: TRBJ2-5
cdr3_aa: CASSLELQETQYF

v_call: TRBV11-3
j_call: TRBJ2-5
cdr3_aa: CASSLGGGLETQYF

v_call: TRBV5-1
j_call: TRBJ2-2
cdr3_aa: CASSLRLAGGPNTGELFF

v_call: TRBV19
j_call: TRBJ2-5
cdr3_aa: CASSLGRQETQYF

v_call: TRBV5-4
j_call: TRBJ1-1
cdr3_aa: CASSPRAGMNTEAFF

v_call: TRBV7-9
j_call: TRBJ2-5
cdr3_aa: CASSFVIAGEETQYF

v_call: TRBV2
j_call: TRBJ2-7
cdr3_aa: CASSTVSYEQYF

v_call: TRBV9
j_call: TRBJ1-3
cdr3_aa: CASSVVGAGNTIYF

v_call: TRBV10-3
j_call: TRBJ2-7
cdr3_aa: CAIRDVQNYEQYF